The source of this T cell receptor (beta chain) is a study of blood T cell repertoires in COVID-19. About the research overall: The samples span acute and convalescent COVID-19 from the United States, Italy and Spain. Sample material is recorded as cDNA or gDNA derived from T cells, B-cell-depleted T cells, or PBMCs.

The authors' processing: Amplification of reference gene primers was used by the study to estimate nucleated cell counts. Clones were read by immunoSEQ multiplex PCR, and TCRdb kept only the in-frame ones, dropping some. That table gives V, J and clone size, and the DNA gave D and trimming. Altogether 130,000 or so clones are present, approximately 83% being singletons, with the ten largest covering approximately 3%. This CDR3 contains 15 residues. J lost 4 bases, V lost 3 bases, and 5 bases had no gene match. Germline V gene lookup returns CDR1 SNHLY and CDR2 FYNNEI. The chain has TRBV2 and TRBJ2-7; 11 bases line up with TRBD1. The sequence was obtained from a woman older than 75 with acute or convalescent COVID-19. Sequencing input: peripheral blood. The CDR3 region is CASSDHGQGAYEQYF. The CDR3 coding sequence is TGTGCCAGCAGTGATCACGGACAGGGGGCGTACGAGCAGTACTTC.